The rows below give T cell receptor beta chains drawn from one sample of a study of blood T cell repertoires in COVID-19. Measured with immunoSEQ multiplex PCR; TCRdb has only the in-frame clones, and not every one. The table includes 90,000 to 120,000 clones, under 95% detected once. The sequencing sample was made of peripheral blood. These receptors were collected from a woman aged 25 to 39 with acute or convalescent COVID-19. CDR3s leave out the opening cysteine and the closing phenylalanine or tryptophan. Fields, in order: V gene, J gene, CDR3 protein.

V: TRBV27; J: TRBJ2-2; CDR3: ASSLSYRASGELF
V: TRBV24-1; J: TRBJ2-2; CDR3: ATSKEGWTGELF
V: TRBV7-3; J: TRBJ2-5; CDR3: ASSLLAGAWETQY
V: TRBV2; J: TRBJ2-7; CDR3: ASSVDQRYEQY
V: TRBV30; J: TRBJ2-5; CDR3: AWSVNGGETQY
V: TRBV28; J: TRBJ1-5; CDR3: ASRPGTGGNQPQH
V: TRBV12-3/TRBV12-4; J: TRBJ1-2; CDR3: ASSRGQNYGYT
V: TRBV9; J: TRBJ2-1; CDR3: ASSSSGRRGEQF
V: TRBV27; J: TRBJ1-2; CDR3: ASSRTGGSNYGYT
V: TRBV6-2/TRBV6-3; J: TRBJ2-7; CDR3: ASSGSQGILFREQY
V: TRBV30; J: TRBJ1-3; CDR3: AGGQGQGNTIY
V: TRBV30; J: TRBJ1-6; CDR3: AWWTGPNSPLH
V: TRBV28; J: TRBJ1-5; CDR3: ASSLQGYSNQPQH
V: TRBV7-6; J: TRBJ2-4; CDR3: ASGPQYGGKNIQY
V: TRBV6-1; J: TRBJ1-4; CDR3: ASSEPSAARQDEKLF
V: TRBV3-1/TRBV3-2; J: TRBJ1-6; CDR3: ASSPPGTGGRSPLH
V: TRBV5-1; J: TRBJ2-1; CDR3: ASSQWTLGNNEQF
V: TRBV11-2; J: TRBJ1-4; CDR3: ASSLLEEKLF
V: TRBV5-4; J: TRBJ1-2; CDR3: ASSLVGQQSYGYT
V: TRBV3-1/TRBV3-2; J: TRBJ1-5; CDR3: ASSQGGRQPQH
V: TRBV30; J: TRBJ1-2; CDR3: AWSQGQYGYT
V: TRBV15; J: TRBJ1-4; CDR3: ATSRTGGWEKLF
V: TRBV24-1; J: TRBJ2-2; CDR3: ATSDLAGETNTGELF
V: TRBV5-4; J: TRBJ2-1; CDR3: ATPGQGFNEQF
V: TRBV29-1; J: TRBJ1-1; CDR3: SVTRGTVNTEAF
V: TRBV24-1; J: TRBJ1-5; CDR3: ATSTGLSNQPQH
V: TRBV28; J: TRBJ1-6; CDR3: ASSRGSGGDSPLH
V: TRBV18; J: TRBJ2-7; CDR3: ASSGERTGGGYEQY
V: TRBV11-3; J: TRBJ2-5; CDR3: ASSLDRQETQY
V: TRBV28; J: TRBJ2-4; CDR3: ASSPSSGTGDQNIQY
V: TRBV28; J: TRBJ2-5; CDR3: ASSLGLRYQETQY
V: TRBV6-6; J: TRBJ2-3; CDR3: ASSYSSGQGDTQY
V: TRBV14; J: TRBJ2-1; CDR3: ASSHRSRQYNEQF
V: TRBV7-2; J: TRBJ2-1; CDR3: ASSLPTSGRGSSYNEQF
V: TRBV5-8; J: TRBJ2-2; CDR3: ASSLDGLVSGELF
V: TRBV2; J: TRBJ2-1; CDR3: ASSGDRGGSNEQF
V: TRBV19; J: TRBJ2-2; CDR3: ASRSGASGELF